Each of the 10 T cell receptor beta chains below was sequenced from the same sample in a study of technical replicates of blood from a handful of donors. Method: immunoSEQ multiplex PCR; TCRdb's copy keeps in-frame clones and lacks some. The table records 85,000 to 100,000 clones, just under 95% of them present only once. Sequenced material: T cells isolated from PBMCs. The receptors originated from a human donor in good health.

As DNA, the CDR3 is TGTGCCAGCAGCGCCCAACTCGGGGTTTTCTACGAGCAGTACTTC. Translated: CASSAQLGVFYEQYF. V usage is TRBV5-4 and J usage is TRBJ2-7; D might be TRBD2 (5 bases). The V end lost 4 bases, the J end lost 3 bases, and 17 bases lay between the germline ends. In germline, CDR1 is SGHNT, CDR2 YYREEE (reference sequence). The CDR3 is made up of 15 amino acids.

V usage is TRBV18 and J usage is TRBJ1-1; D unclear. The length of the CDR3 is 12 residues. V dropped 5 bases and J dropped 5 bases, with 9 bases sitting between them. Germline loops: CDR1 KGHSH, CDR2 LQKENI. The CDR3 sequence is CASSAARTEAFF. The CDR3 coding sequence is TGTGCCAGCTCAGCAGCGCGGACTGAAGCTTTCTTT.

This sequence joins TRBV9 and TRBJ2-3; the match to TRBD2 covers 12 bases. The CDR3 runs 18 residues. CDR1 and CDR2 from the germline V gene are SGDLS and YYNGEE. The trim removed 4 bases at V and 2 bases at J, leaving 11 bases unmatched. This CDR3 is CASSLRGLAGGPTDTQYF. CDR3 bases: TGTGCCAGCAGCCTGAGGGGGCTAGCGGGAGGGCCCACAGATACGCAGTATTTT.

V and J are TRBV28 and TRBJ1-5; D call uncertain. CDR1 and CDR2 (germline): MDHEN, SYDVKM. Trimming removed 4 bases at V and 4 bases at J, with 5 bases between. The CDR3 has 12 amino acids. The CDR3 reads CASSSPNQPQHF. CDR3 in DNA: TGTGCCAGCAGTTCCCCTAATCAGCCCCAGCATTTT.

The chain joins TRBV4-1 to TRBJ2-7, with D unclear. This CDR3 is 11 amino acids long. Germline V lookup: CDR1 MGHRA, CDR2 YSYEKL. V was clipped by 4 bases and J by 6 bases, with 7 bases between them. In DNA form, the CDR3 reads TGCGCCAGCAGCCCTGGTAGCGAGCAGTACTTC. Its translation: CASSPGSEQYF.

The chain has TRBV2 and TRBJ2-5; 7 bases are a match to TRBD1. The CDR3 is 16 residues long. Germline assignment: CDR1 SNHLY and CDR2 FYNNEI. The V segment lost 8 bases and the J segment 1 base; nucleotides outside the gene matches: 13. As DNA, the CDR3 is TGTGCCAGCGACCTAGGGACAGAAAAGGCCCAAGAGACCCAGTACTTC. This codes for CASDLGTEKAQETQYF. Full variable domain (missing parts from reference TRBV2 and TRBJ2-5): EPEVTQTPSHQVTQMGQEVILRCVPISNHLYFYWYRQILGQKVEFLVSFYNNEISEKSEIFDDQFSVERPDGSNFTLKIRSTKLEDSAMYFCASDLGTEKAQETQYFGPGTRLLVL.

This chain uses TRBV18 with TRBJ1-3, with D hard to call. The germline V and J ends were trimmed by 6 bases and 0 bases, with 12 bases remaining between them. Germline loops: CDR1 KGHSH, CDR2 LQKENI. This CDR3 has 15 residues. Here the CDR3 reads CASSTEEFSGNTIYF. The CDR3 region has the DNA TGTGCCAGCTCTACCGAGGAGTTCTCTGGAAACACCATATATTTT.

This chain joins TRBV7-2 and TRBJ2-7; maybe TRBD2 (6 bases). V lost 1 base, J lost 0 bases, and 13 bases lay in between. CDR1 is SGHTA, CDR2 FQGNSA, per germline. CDR3 length equals 16 residues. In nucleotides, the CDR3 is TGTGCCAGCAGCTTAGTTGGCGGGATCAGCTCCTACGAGCAGTACTTC. Its protein is CASSLVGGISSYEQYF.

This chain uses TRBV5-5 with TRBJ2-7; unclear D gene. Per the germline V gene, CDR1 is SGHKS and CDR2 is YYEKEE (reference sequence). V shed 5 bases and J shed 3 bases, with 9 bases lying between them. The CDR3 extends over 12 amino acids. The CDR3 sequence: CASSPGFYEQYF. CDR3 nucleotide sequence: TGTGCCAGCAGTCCCGGGTTCTACGAGCAGTACTTC.

This chain uses TRBV6-5 with TRBJ1-1; possible D gene TRBD1, 5 bases. Germline values: CDR1 MNHEY, CDR2 SVGAGI. The V end was cut by 6 bases, the J end by 5 bases, with 19 bases between. The CDR3 contains 15 residues. The CDR3 DNA reads as TGTGCCAGCAGAAACCCCTGGGGCCGGGAGACTGAAGCTTTCTTT. Residues: CASRNPWGRETEAFF.